This TCR beta chain comes out of a study of molecular identifiers for immune sequencing clone quantification. At the level of the study: In the replicates, RNA derived from roughly 20,000 or 100,000 naive CD8 cells was divided into five parts, and four were sequenced.

Turning to this clonotype: Antigen: not known.

Bulk TCR library preparation followed previously described methods with listed TCR primers. TCRdb reprocessed the PCR reads with MiXCR, giving one entry per CDR3 protein. Among about 640,000 distinct CDR3 sequences listed, about 20% were seen once. The CDR3 contains 14 residues. V was trimmed by 3 bases and J by 2 bases, leaving 14 bases between them. From germline, CDR1 is GTSNPN and CDR2 SVGIG (reference sequence). Broader study findings: Detectable among about a million naive cells, according to reports, was Jurkat TCR RNA spiked in from one cell.

This sequence joins TRBV30 and TRBJ2-7; perhaps TRBD2 as D (7 bases). This sequence originates from a human donor in good health. Some libraries in this study had Jurkat cell RNA spiked in. The specimen sequenced was naive CD8+ T cells from blood, with Jurkat cell RNA spiked in. Noted subset: FACS-sorted CD8+CD4-CCR7+CD45RA+ naive T cells. The CDR3 DNA reads TGTGCCTGGAGAAGGGGGGGACTTACCTACGAGCAGTACTTC. This encodes CAWRRGGLTYEQYF.